This T cell receptor (beta chain) emerged from a study of identical twins. Germline V gives CDR1 MDHEN, CDR2 SYDVKM. The V and J ends lost 5 bases and 6 bases, in that order; junction bases with no gene match: 7. There are 14 residues in the CDR3. One entry per CDR3 protein results from TCRdb running MiXCR on the 5' RACE reads. The sample contains roughly 710,000 distinct CDR3 sequences, 5.5% to 7.5% of which appear only once. This clonotype was picked up many times. The TCR sequence derives from a man aged 18 to 35 in good health. Sequencing was done on a sample of naive T cells sorted from blood. This chain connects TRBV28 to TRBJ2-3; TRBD2 aligns across 8 bases. The CDR3 sequence: CASSHPGLEDTQYF. CDR3 DNA: TGTGCCAGCAGTCATCCGGGACTAGAGGATACGCAGTATTTT.